This TCR beta chain was documented in a study of CXCR3-negative and CXCR3-positive naive CD8 T cells. Study-wide points: Diversity in memory CD8+ cells fell much lower than the comparably high levels seen in both naive subsets.

Looked up from germline, CDR1 is MNHEY and CDR2 is SMNVEV (reference sequence). The CDR3 has 15 residues. UMI-labeled 5' RACE yielded the TRB cDNA libraries. TCRdb reprocessed the 5' RACE reads and keeps a single row for each CDR3 protein, giving no DNA. Its table records about 26,000 distinct CDR3 sequences. Each CD8+ T cell subset was sorted in triplicate, around 300,000 cells each. A CD45RO-CCR7+CD27+CD95- profile was what naive CD8+ T cells displayed. Turning to this clonotype: Its antigen is as yet unknown.

This TCR was sampled from a human donor in good health. Some clones in this sample may be carry-over from other donors' samples. The chain employs TRBV27 and TRBJ2-1; the D call of TRBD1 rests on TCRdb alone, since no DNA is present to check it. The specimen sequenced was naive CXCR3- CD8+ T cells from blood. The subset: CD45RO-CCR7+CD27+CD95- naive CD8+ T cells lacking CXCR3 (TNR3-). The CDR3 spells CASSLSPGSYNEQFF.